This note documents a single T cell receptor (beta chain) sequence. Its antigen is still unknown. Germline lookup yields CDR1 SGHRS and CDR2 YFSETQ. The CDR3 spans 14 residues. V was shortened by 0 bases and J by 0 bases, with 5 bases between the two germline ends. Some clones are missing from TCRdb's copy, which holds only in-frame ones; the method was immunoSEQ multiplex PCR. The table records 20,000 to 30,000 clones, about 72% of them present only once. Pools of viral peptides were used by the ViraFEST assay to expand antigen-specific CD4+ T cells ahead of sequencing. Following 10 days of culture, CD4+ T cells were isolated. Vaccinees lacked prior SARS-CoV-2 infection and tested negative for nucleocapsid antibodies. The record originates from a study of vaccination effects on CD4 cells after COVID-19.

This clonotype was obtained from a human donor who received a COVID-19 vaccine. The sample here was CD4+ T cells from PBMCs cultured with HCoV-OC43 spike peptides, taken before COVID-19 vaccination. Subset in this sample: HCoV-OC43 spike overlapping peptide pool stimulation. The chain joins TRBV5-1 to TRBJ2-3; no clear D gene. The CDR3, as DNA: TGCGCCAGCAGCTTGGACCGGAGCACAGATACGCAGTATTTT. It yields the protein CASSLDRSTDTQYF.